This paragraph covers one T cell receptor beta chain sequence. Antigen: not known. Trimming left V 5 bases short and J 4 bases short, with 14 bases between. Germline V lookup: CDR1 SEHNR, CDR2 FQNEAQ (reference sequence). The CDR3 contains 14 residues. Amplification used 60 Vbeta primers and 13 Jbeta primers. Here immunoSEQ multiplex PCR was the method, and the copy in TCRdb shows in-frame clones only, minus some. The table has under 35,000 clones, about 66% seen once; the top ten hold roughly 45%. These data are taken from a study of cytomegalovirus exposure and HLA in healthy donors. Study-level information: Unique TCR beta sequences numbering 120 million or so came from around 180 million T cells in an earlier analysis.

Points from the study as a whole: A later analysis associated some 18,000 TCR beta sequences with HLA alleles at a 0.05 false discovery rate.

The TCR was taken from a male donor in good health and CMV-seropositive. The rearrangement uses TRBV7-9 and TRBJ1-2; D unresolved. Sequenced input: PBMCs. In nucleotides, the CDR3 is TGTGCCAGCAGCCCCGGGCCGGGAGGCTATGGCTACACCTTC. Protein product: CASSPGPGGYGYTF.